Sequencing of this TCR beta chain was carried out in a study of regulatory T cells in long-lasting Graves disease. Germline V lookup: CDR1 SQVTM, CDR2 ANQGSEA. V was trimmed by 6 bases and J by 5 bases, leaving 13 bases between them. There are 12 residues in the CDR3. For TCR beta, libraries came from iRepertoire HTBI primers and Arm-PCR of CDR3 regions. TCRdb ran MiXCR on the multiplex PCR reads and lists one entry per CDR3 protein. The sample lists a few hundred thousand distinct CDR3 sequences, around 24% occurring once. Time point given: persistent/refractory GD, antithyroid drugs over 5 years with positive TRAb. PBMC RNA was the source of the TCR library. All patients originated from an endocrinology department located in Xi'an, China.

This specimen was peripheral blood mononuclear cells (PBMCs), taken when the disease was refractory, from a patient treated with antithyroid drugs. The rearrangement links TRBV29-1 to TRBJ2-5; D is unresolved. This clonotype originated in a female donor with Graves disease. The CDR3 region is CSVQRVDETQYF. CDR3 in DNA: TGCAGCGTGCAAAGAGTCGATGAGACCCAGTACTTC.